This T cell receptor beta chain comes out of a study of blood T cell repertoires in COVID-19. This clone was observed a few times. Profiled with immunoSEQ multiplex PCR; TCRdb holds only in-frame clones, not every one. In the table there are roughly 250,000 clones, about 86% of which are singletons. The sequence was obtained from a woman aged 60 to 75 with active or convalescent COVID-19. The sequencing sample was made of peripheral blood.

The CDR3 reads CASMAGVVGGYTF. In DNA form, the CDR3 reads TGTGCCAGCATGGCGGGGGTGGTTGGGGGCTACACCTTC. This chain connects TRBV27 to TRBJ1-2; TRBD1 might be the D (5 bases). With 7 bases removed from V and 8 bases from J, the gap between germline ends came to 17 bases. The CDR3 spans 13 residues. Germline CDR1 and CDR2: MNHEY and SMNVEV (reference sequence).